This T cell receptor beta chain was recovered during a study of shared clonotypes between healthy human individuals. The method was immunoSEQ multiplex PCR; TCRdb's version includes in-frame clones alone and lacks a portion of them. This table holds approximately 2.1 million clones, just over 90% found once. Germline loops: CDR1 LNHDA, CDR2 SQIVND (reference sequence). The CDR3 contains 14 residues. Trimming cost V 3 bases and J 4 bases, with 9 bases left between them. About this clone itself: What it recognizes is unknown.

Study findings and constraints: Naive subsets generally had larger estimated richness than memory subsets. The diversity represented, both genetic and in exposure history, was limited by few donors.

The chain combines TRBV19 with TRBJ2-2; no reliable D call. Source material: naive CD4+ T cells from PBMCs. Specified subset: CD45RA+ positively selected. The receptor's source is a man aged 18 to 30 in good health. Some clones in this sample may be carry-over from other donors' samples. CDR3 protein: CASSMGRSTGELFF. CDR3 coding DNA: TGTGCCAGTAGTATGGGAAGAAGCACCGGGGAGCTGTTTTTT.